The clone carrying this T cell receptor beta chain was counted only a few times. Its antigen is unidentified. The PCR employed 60 Vbeta primers together with 13 Jbeta primers. Some clones are missing from TCRdb's copy, which holds only in-frame ones; the method was immunoSEQ multiplex PCR. This table holds approximately 170,000 clones, around 80% found once. These data belong to a study of cytomegalovirus exposure and HLA in healthy donors. Study outcomes and limitations: Fewer than 200 TCR beta chains were listed as cytomegalovirus-associated.

Unmatched junction bases numbered 8, after V lost 3 bases and J lost 7 bases. From germline, CDR1 is SGHRS and CDR2 YFSETQ. The CDR3 is 14 amino acids. The chain combines TRBV5-1 with TRBJ2-7, with TRBD1 matching over 9 bases. The receptor's source is a woman in her thirties or forties in good health and CMV-seronegative. The sequencing input was PBMCs. In nucleotides, the CDR3 is TGCGCCAGCAGCTCGGGACAGGGTCCTTTAGAGCAGTACTTC. It encodes CASSSGQGPLEQYF.